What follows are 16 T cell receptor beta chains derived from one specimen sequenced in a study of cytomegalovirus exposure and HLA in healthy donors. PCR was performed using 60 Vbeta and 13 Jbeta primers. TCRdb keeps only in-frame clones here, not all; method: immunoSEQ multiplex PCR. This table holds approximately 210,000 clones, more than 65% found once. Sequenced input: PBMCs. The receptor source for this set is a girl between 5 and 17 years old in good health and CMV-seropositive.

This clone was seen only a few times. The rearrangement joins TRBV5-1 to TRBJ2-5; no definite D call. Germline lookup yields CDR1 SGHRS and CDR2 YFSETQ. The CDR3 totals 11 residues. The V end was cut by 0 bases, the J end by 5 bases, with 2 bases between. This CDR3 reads CASSLAETQYF. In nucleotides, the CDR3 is TGCGCCAGCAGCTTGGCGGAGACCCAGTACTTC.

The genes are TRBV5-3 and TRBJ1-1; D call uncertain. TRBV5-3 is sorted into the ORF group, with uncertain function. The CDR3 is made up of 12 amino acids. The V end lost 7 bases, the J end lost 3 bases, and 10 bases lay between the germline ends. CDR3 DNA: TGTGCCAGACCTCTCGCGGACACTGAAGCTTTCTTT. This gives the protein CARPLADTEAFF.

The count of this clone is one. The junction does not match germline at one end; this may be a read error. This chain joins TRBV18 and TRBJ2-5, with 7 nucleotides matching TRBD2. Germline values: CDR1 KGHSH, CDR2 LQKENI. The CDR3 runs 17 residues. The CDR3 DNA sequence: TGTGCCAGCTCACCGACTAAGACTAGCTGGTACCAAGAGACTCAGTACTTC. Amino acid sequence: CASSPTKTSWYQETQYF.

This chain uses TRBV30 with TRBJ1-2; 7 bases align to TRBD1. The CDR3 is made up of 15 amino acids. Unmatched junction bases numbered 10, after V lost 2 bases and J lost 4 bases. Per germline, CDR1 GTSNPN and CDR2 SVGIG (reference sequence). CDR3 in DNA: TGTGCCTGGAGTACCAAGACAGGGACAATCTATGGCTACACCTTC. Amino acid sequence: CAWSTKTGTIYGYTF.

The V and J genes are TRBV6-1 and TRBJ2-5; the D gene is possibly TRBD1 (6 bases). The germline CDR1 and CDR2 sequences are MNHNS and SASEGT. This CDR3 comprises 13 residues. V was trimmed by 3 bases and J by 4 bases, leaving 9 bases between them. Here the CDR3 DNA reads TGTGCCAGCAGTGATCGCAGGGGAGAGACCCAGTACTTC. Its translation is CASSDRRGETQYF.

CDR3 amino acids: CASSRTGGLSNQPQHF. The DNA for the CDR3 is TGTGCCAGCAGTCGGACAGGGGGCTTGAGCAATCAGCCCCAGCATTTT. The gene calls are TRBV28 and TRBJ1-5; TRBD1 agrees at 11 bases. With V trimmed by 5 bases and J by 1 base, 4 bases remained unmatched. In germline, CDR1 is MDHEN, CDR2 SYDVKM. The CDR3 runs 16 residues.

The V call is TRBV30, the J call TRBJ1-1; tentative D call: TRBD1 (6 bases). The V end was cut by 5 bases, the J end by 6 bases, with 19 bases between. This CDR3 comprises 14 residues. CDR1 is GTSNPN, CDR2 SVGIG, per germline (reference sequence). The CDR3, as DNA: TGTGCCTGGGGGCATGGGGGAGGGGGGGCTGAAGCTTTCTTT. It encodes CAWGHGGGGAEAFF.

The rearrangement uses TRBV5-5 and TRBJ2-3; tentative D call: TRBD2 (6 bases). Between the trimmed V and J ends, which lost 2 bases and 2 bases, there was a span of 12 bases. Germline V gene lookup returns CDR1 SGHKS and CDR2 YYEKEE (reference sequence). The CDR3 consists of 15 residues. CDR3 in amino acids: CASSFSGESTDTQYF. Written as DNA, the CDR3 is TGTGCCAGCAGCTTCTCGGGGGAGTCCACAGATACGCAGTATTTT.

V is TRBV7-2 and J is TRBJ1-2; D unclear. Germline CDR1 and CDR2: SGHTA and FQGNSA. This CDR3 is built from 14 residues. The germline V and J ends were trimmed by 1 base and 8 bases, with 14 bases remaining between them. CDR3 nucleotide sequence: TGTGCCAGCAGCTTAGGGAACCGACCGGAGGGCTACACCTTC. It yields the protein CASSLGNRPEGYTF.

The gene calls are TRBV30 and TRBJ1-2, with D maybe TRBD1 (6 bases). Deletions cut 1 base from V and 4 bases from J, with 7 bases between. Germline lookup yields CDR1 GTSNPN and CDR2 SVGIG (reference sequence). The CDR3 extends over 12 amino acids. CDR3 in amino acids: CAWSGGGYGYTF. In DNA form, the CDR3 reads TGTGCCTGGAGTGGAGGGGGCTATGGCTACACCTTC.

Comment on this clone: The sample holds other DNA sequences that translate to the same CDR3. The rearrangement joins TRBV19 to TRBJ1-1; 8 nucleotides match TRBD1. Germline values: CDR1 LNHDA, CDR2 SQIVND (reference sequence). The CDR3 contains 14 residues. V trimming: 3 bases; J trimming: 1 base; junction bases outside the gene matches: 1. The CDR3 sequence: CASSIDRGNTEAFF. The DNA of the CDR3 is TGTGCCAGTAGTATCGACAGGGGGAACACTGAAGCTTTCTTT.

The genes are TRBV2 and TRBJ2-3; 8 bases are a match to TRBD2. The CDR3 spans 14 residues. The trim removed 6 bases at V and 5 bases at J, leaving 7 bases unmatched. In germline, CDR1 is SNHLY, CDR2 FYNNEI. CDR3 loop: CASRASGGRDTQYF. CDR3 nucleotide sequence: TGTGCCAGCAGGGCCAGCGGGGGTAGAGATACGCAGTATTTT.

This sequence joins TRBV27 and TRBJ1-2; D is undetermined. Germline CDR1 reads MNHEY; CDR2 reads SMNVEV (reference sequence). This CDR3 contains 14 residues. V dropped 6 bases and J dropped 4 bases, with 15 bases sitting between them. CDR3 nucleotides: TGTGCCAGCAGCTTTCGGGGAGTTGGCTATGGCTACACCTTC. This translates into CASSFRGVGYGYTF.

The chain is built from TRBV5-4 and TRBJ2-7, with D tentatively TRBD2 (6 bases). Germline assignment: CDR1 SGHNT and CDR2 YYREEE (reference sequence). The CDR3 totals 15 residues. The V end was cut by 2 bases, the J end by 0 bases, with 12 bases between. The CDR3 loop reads CASSFSGSSSYEQYF. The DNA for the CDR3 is TGTGCCAGCAGCTTTAGCGGCTCCAGCTCCTACGAGCAGTACTTC.

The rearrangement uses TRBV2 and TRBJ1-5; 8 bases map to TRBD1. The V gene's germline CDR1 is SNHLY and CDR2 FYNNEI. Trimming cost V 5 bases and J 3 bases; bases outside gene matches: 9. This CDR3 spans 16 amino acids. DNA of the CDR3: TGTGCCAGCAGTCGACCCGGGACAGGACCCAATCAGCCCCAGCATTTT. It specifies CASSRPGTGPNQPQHF.

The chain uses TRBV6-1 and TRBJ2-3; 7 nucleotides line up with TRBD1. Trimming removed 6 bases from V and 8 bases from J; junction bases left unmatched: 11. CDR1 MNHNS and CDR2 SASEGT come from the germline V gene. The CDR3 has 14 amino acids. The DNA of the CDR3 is TGTGCCAGCAGAACCTGGACAGGATACCTTACGCAGTATTTT. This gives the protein CASRTWTGYLTQYF.